This section outlines one T cell receptor beta chain sequence together with its context. This specimen comes from a study of cytomegalovirus exposure and HLA in healthy donors. PCR used 60 Vbeta primers and 13 Jbeta primers. Generated by immunoSEQ multiplex PCR, the TCRdb table keeps only in-frame clones and is missing some. The data hold around 300,000 clones, with roughly four fifths observed a single time. This CDR3 is 18 amino acids long. V was cut by 1 base and J by 0 bases, with 17 bases left in between. Germline lookup yields CDR1 SGHTS and CDR2 YDEGEE. The clonotype was recovered from a middle-aged woman in good health and CMV-seropositive. The sample comprised PBMCs. The rearrangement joins TRBV5-8 to TRBJ2-1; D may be TRBD2 (6 bases). CDR3 DNA: TGTGCCAGCAGCTTGTTCAAGCGGGCCCTAGCCTCCTACAATGAGCAGTTCTTC. Its protein product is CASSLFKRALASYNEQFF.